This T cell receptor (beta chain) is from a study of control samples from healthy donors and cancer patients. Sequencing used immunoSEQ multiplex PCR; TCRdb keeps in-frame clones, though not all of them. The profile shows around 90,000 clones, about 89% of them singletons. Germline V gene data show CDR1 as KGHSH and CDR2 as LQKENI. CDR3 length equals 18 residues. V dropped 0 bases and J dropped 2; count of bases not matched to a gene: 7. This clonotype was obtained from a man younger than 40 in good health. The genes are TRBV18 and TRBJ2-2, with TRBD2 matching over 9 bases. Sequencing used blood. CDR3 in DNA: TGTGCCAGCTCACCACCGGGTAGCGGGGGCCTCAACACCGGGGAGCTGTTTTTT. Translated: CASSPPGSGGLNTGELFF. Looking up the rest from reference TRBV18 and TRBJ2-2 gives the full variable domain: NAGVMQNPRHLVRRRGQEARLRCSPMKGHSHVYWYRQLPEEGLKFMVYLQKENIIDESGMPKERFSAEFPKEGPSILRIQQVVRGDSAAYFCASSPPGSGGLNTGELFFGEGSRLTVL.